These T cell receptor beta chains were read from a single sample in a study of shared clonotypes between healthy human individuals. Assay: immunoSEQ multiplex PCR; the TCRdb copy retains only in-frame clones and omits some. Seen here are around 2.1 million clones, about 94% observed once, and the top ten hold roughly 0.13%. Sequencing was carried out using naive CD4+ T cells sorted from blood. The receptor source for this set is a man younger than 35 in good health. The CDR3 runs from the conserved cysteine through the conserved F or W. A D gene is named only where the DNA matches it firmly. Not all rows give a size; the values are once, few, many and, for expanded clones, a class.

V	J	size	D	DNA	CDR3
TRBV5-1	TRBJ1-1	NA	NA	TGCGCCAGCAGCTTCTCAGGGACTTACACTGAAGCTTTCTTT	CASSFSGTYTEAFF
TRBV7-2	TRBJ2-5	NA	NA	TGTGCCAGCAGCTTATATCCCGGGTGGGGGGAGACCCAGTACTTC	CASSLYPGWGETQYF
TRBV10-3	TRBJ1-5	NA	TRBD1	TGTGCCATCAGCCGGGACAGTTATCAGCCCCAGCATTTT	CAISRDSYQPQHF
TRBV2	TRBJ2-1	NA	NA	TGTGCCAGCAGTGAATTGGGGGAGCAGTTCTTC	CASSELGEQFF
TRBV9	TRBJ2-5	NA	NA	TGTGCCAGCAGCGTAGGGCGGCAGGGACTCAAGGGAGAGACCCAGTACTTC	CASSVGRQGLKGETQYF
TRBV29-1	TRBJ1-1	few	NA	TGCAGCGTCCTACCGGGCCCTGAGGTGGCTTTCTTT	CSVLPGPEVAFF
TRBV5-1	TRBJ1-6	NA	NA	TGCGCCAGCAGCTCCGGACAGCCTAATTCACCCCTCCACTTT	CASSSGQPNSPLHF
TRBV2	TRBJ2-7	NA	TRBD1	TGTGCCAGCAGTGACAGGACAGGGGGCGACGAGCAGTACTTC	CASSDRTGGDEQYF
TRBV18	TRBJ1-6	few	NA	TGTGCCAGCTCACCTCTACGGGCAGACTATAATTCACCCCTCCACTTT	CASSPLRADYNSPLHF
TRBV29-1	TRBJ2-7	NA	NA	TGCAGCGTTGAAAGGGGAGAGTGTTCCTACGAGCAGTACTTC	CSVERGECSYEQYF
TRBV2	TRBJ2-1	NA	TRBD2	TGTGCCAGCACCGGTCAAGGACTAGGAGCCAATGAGCAGTTCTTC	CASTGQGLGANEQFF
TRBV7-9	TRBJ1-5	NA	NA	TGTGCCAGCAGCCGCGTGGGGGGCAGGGATGGCAATCAGCCCCAGCATTTT	CASSRVGGRDGNQPQHF
TRBV7-9	TRBJ1-1	NA	TRBD1	TGTGCCAGCAGCCCCCGGGGACAGGGGATGAACACTGAAGCTTTCTTT	CASSPRGQGMNTEAFF
TRBV6-6	TRBJ2-2	NA	TRBD2	TGTGCCAGCCTACTAGCGGGAGACGCGACCGGGGAGCTGTTTTTT	CASLLAGDATGELFF
TRBV29-1	TRBJ2-5	NA	TRBD2	TGCAGCGTTGGGGGGGGCCAAGAGACCCAGTACTTC	CSVGGGQETQYF
TRBV29-1	TRBJ2-7	once	TRBD1	TGCAGCGTTTCGGGACAGCCTTATTCCTACGAGCAGTACTTC	CSVSGQPYSYEQYF
TRBV5-1	TRBJ1-4	NA	TRBD1	TGCGCCAGCAGCCCGGACAGGGAGGGTGAAAAACTGTTTTTT	CASSPDREGEKLFF
TRBV30	TRBJ1-2	NA	NA	TGTGCCTGGAAGGAGGGTTTCAACTATGGCTACACCTTC	CAWKEGFNYGYTF
TRBV18	TRBJ2-7	NA	NA	TGTGCCAGCTCACCGTCGATGCTCTACGAGCAGTACTTC	CASSPSMLYEQYF
TRBV27	TRBJ1-2	NA	NA	TGTGCCAGCAGTTTATTTCCCGGGAACTATGGCTACACCTTC	CASSLFPGNYGYTF
TRBV18	TRBJ2-4	NA	NA	TGTGCCAGCTCCTCTAGGTCAGAAGCCAAAAACATTCAGTACTTC	CASSSRSEAKNIQYF
TRBV10-3	TRBJ2-7	NA	NA	TGTGCCATCAGCGCAACGGCTAAAGTCTACGAGCAGTACTTC	CAISATAKVYEQYF
TRBV27	TRBJ1-2	once	NA	TGTGCCAGCAGTAATTCGGAGTACTATGGCTACACCTTC	CASSNSEYYGYTF
TRBV30	TRBJ1-5	NA	NA	TGTGCCTGGAGTGTAAAGGCGGGGGGAGGCAATCAGCCCCAGCATTTT	CAWSVKAGGGNQPQHF
TRBV5-1	TRBJ2-5	NA	TRBD1	TGCGCCAGCAGCCCTGGACGGGACAGGGGCTCGTCCGAGACCCAGTACTTC	CASSPGRDRGSSETQYF
TRBV2	TRBJ1-2	NA	NA	TGTGCCAGCCGTCCGGGGGTGGGCTACACCTTC	CASRPGVGYTF
TRBV10-2	TRBJ2-7	NA	TRBD2	TGCGCCAGCAGCCTAGCGGGGAGCTCCTACGAGCAGTACTTC	CASSLAGSSYEQYF
TRBV4-1	TRBJ1-2	NA	NA	TGCGCCAGCAGCCAAGTTCCGGGAAACTATGGCTACACCTTC	CASSQVPGNYGYTF
TRBV30	TRBJ2-7	NA	TRBD2	TGTGCCTGGGGGACTAGCGGGAGCAAGAGCGAGCAGTACTTC	CAWGTSGSKSEQYF
TRBV2	TRBJ1-5	NA	NA	TGTGCCAGCAGTGGCGACCAGGCAAGCAATCAGCCCCAGCATTTT	CASSGDQASNQPQHF
TRBV4-1	TRBJ2-7	NA	TRBD2	TGCGCCAGCAGCCAAGATATACTAGCGGGATTGGCGATCTACGAGCAGTACTTC	CASSQDILAGLAIYEQYF
TRBV19	TRBJ1-3	once	NA	TGTGCCAGCAATTGGGCGACTTTTGAGAACTCTGGAAACACCATATATTTT	CASNWATFENSGNTIYF
TRBV27	TRBJ1-6	NA	NA	TGTGCCAGCAGTGAACGCAGGAATTCACCCCTCCACTTT	CASSERRNSPLHF
TRBV6-6	TRBJ2-2	NA	TRBD2	TGTGCCCTGGGGGGGGACACCGGGGAGCTGTTTTTT	CALGGDTGELFF
TRBV7-8	TRBJ1-2	NA	TRBD1	TGTGCCAGCAGCCCGGGGACAGGGAGCTATGGCTACACCTTC	CASSPGTGSYGYTF
TRBV21-1	TRBJ1-4	NA	NA	TGTGCCAGCCCGGACACAACTAATGAAAAACTGTTTTTT	CASPDTTNEKLFF
TRBV5-1	TRBJ2-2	NA	TRBD2	TGCGCCAGCAGCGGGCACACTAGCGGAACGAACACCGGGGAGCTGTTTTTT	CASSGHTSGTNTGELFF
TRBV6-6	TRBJ1-2	NA	NA	TGTGCCAGCAGTTACGGGGGAAACTATGGCTACACCTTC	CASSYGGNYGYTF
TRBV18	TRBJ1-3	NA	NA	TGTGCCAGCTCAGGGCAGTTCTCTGGAAACACCATATATTTT	CASSGQFSGNTIYF
TRBV4-2	TRBJ2-7	NA	NA	TGTGCCAGCAGCCAAGATCTACTGACCTACGAGCAGTACTTC	CASSQDLLTYEQYF
TRBV7-9	TRBJ1-2	NA	NA	TGTGCCAGCAGCTTAGGAGGTGGGGACAAGACGACTAACTATGGCTACACCTTC	CASSLGGGDKTTNYGYTF
TRBV5-5	TRBJ1-6	NA	NA	TGTGCCAGCAGCTTGGGACAGGCCGGTCGGTATAGTTCACCCCTCCACTTT	CASSLGQAGRYSSPLHF
TRBV5-1	TRBJ1-1	NA	NA	TGCGCCAGCAGCTTCCTGGGAGGGGGGAACACTGAAGCTTTCTTT	CASSFLGGGNTEAFF
TRBV10-3	TRBJ2-7	NA	TRBD2	TGTGCCATCAGTGAGGGACTAGCGGGAGGGCCCTCTAACAGCGAGCAGTACTTC	CAISEGLAGGPSNSEQYF
TRBV2	TRBJ2-2	NA	TRBD1	TGTGCCAGCAGGGAGACAGGGGCGGACACCGGGGAGCTGTTTTTT	CASRETGADTGELFF
TRBV28	TRBJ2-5	once	NA	TGTGCCAGCAGGAAAGGGGGGCAGGGGGAGACCCAGTACTTC	CASRKGGQGETQYF
TRBV6-5	TRBJ2-4	NA	NA	TGTGCCAGCAGTCAGGACCGATCGATGAACATTCAGTACTTC	CASSQDRSMNIQYF
TRBV5-6	TRBJ2-7	once	NA	TGTGCCAGCAGCCCGCTCGACAGAAACTCCTACGAGCAGTACTTC	CASSPLDRNSYEQYF
TRBV7-2	TRBJ1-6	NA	NA	TGTGCCAGCAGCTCCCGGCCGGGGGTGTACAATTCACCCCTCCACTTT	CASSSRPGVYNSPLHF